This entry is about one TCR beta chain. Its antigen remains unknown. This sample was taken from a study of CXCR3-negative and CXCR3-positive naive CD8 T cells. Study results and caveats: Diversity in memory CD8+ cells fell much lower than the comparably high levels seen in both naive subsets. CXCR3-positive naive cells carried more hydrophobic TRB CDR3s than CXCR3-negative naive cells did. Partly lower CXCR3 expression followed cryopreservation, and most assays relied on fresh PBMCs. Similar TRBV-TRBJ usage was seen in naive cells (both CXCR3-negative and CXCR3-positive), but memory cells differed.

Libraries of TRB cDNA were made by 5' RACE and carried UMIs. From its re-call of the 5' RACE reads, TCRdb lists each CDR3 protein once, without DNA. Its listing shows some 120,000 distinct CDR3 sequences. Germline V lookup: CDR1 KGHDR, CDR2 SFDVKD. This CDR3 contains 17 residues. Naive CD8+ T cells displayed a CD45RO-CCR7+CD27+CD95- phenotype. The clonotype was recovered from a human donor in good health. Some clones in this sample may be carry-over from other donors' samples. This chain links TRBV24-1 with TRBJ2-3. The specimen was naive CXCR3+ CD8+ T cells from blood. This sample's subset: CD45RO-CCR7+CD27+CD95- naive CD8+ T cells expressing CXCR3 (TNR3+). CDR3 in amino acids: CATSDSQRTDRTDTQYF.